This TCR beta chain was identified in a study of identical twins. TCRdb redid the calling of the 5' RACE reads with MiXCR, one entry per CDR3 protein. The data contain approximately 530,000 distinct CDR3 sequences, approximately 20% of them seen just once; the ten biggest clones take up 0.45% to 0.5%. This clonotype occurred a few times. Trimming took off 3 bases at V and 1 base at J, with 13 bases between the two ends. Germline V gives CDR1 SNHLY, CDR2 FYNNEI. The CDR3 runs to 15 residues. The same data also contributed to another study, on yellow fever vaccine responses in identical twins.

The source of this sequence is a woman younger than 30 in good health. The genes are TRBV2 and TRBJ2-7; the D gene is possibly TRBD2 (5 bases). Sequencing used CD4+ T cells sorted from blood. The CDR3 sequence: CASSDRTGSSYEQYF. Here the CDR3 DNA reads TGTGCCAGCAGTGATCGGACGGGATCGTCCTACGAGCAGTACTTC.